The entry below describes one T cell receptor beta chain. Its antigen is unidentified. This record belongs to a study of blood T cells in healthy people across ages. The study's findings and limits: Any conclusive comparison of naive versus antigen-experienced cells was prevented by using unsorted PBMCs. Diversity estimates from one million T cells were considered underestimates.

The second PCR ran 7 to 11 cycles with a sample-barcoded 5' primer and J-beta primers. TCRdb processed the 5' RACE reads anew with MiXCR; each CDR3 protein has one entry. Here the sample spans more than 1.4 million distinct CDR3 sequences, 42% being singletons. The CDR3 runs to 14 residues. Trimming cost V 7 bases and J 3 bases, with 16 bases left between them. Germline loops: CDR1 MNHEY, CDR2 SVGEGT. The J gene is TRBJ2-7, the V gene TRBV6-2 or TRBV6-3; D is possibly TRBD2 (6 bases). Material: blood. The receptor was derived from a woman aged 18 to 35 in good health. Here the CDR3 DNA reads TGTGCCAGCACCGCGGACTACCCGATCTACGAGCAGTACTTC. Translation: CASTADYPIYEQYF.